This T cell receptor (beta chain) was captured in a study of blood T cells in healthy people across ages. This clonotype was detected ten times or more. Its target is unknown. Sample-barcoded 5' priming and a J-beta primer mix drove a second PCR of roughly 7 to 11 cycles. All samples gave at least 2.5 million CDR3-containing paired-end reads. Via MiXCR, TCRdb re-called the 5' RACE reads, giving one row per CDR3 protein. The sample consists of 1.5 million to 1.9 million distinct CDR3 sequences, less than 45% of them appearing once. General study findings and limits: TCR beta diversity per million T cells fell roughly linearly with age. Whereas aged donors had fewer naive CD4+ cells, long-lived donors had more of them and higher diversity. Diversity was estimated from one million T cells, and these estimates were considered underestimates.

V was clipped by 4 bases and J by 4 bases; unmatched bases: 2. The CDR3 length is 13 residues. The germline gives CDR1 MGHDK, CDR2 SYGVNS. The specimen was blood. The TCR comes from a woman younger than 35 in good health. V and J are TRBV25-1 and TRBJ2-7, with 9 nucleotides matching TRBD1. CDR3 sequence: CASSGGQGYEQYF. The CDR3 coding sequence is TGTGCCAGCAGTGGCGGACAGGGGTACGAGCAGTACTTC.